This is a list of T cell receptor beta chains from one sample in a study of Ad26.COV2.S vaccination and SARS-CoV-2 variants. TCRdb keeps only in-frame clones here, not all; method: immunoSEQ multiplex PCR. The top ten clones hold 9.5% to 15% of a sample with roughly 510,000 clones, roughly 87% of them seen once. The specimen comprised peripheral blood, sampled in a trial of Ad26.COV2.S vaccine versus placebo. Receptor source: a person aged 18-60 years who received the Ad26.COV2.S COVID-19 vaccine or a placebo. CDR3s include the opening cysteine and the closing phenylalanine or tryptophan. The D gene is left open where the match is weak. Clone size is shown for a subset of rows, as once, few, many or a class of expanded clone.

v_call	clone_size	j_call	d_call	cdr3_nt	cdr3_aa
TRBV28	.	TRBJ2-3	.	TGTGCCAGCAGCCAAGGAGGGGGCACAGATACGCAGTATTTT	CASSQGGGTDTQYF
TRBV9	.	TRBJ2-5	.	TGTGCCAGCAGCGAGGGAAACGGACGGCAAGAGACCCAGTACTTC	CASSEGNGRQETQYF
TRBV7-2	.	TRBJ2-1	.	TGTGCCAGCAGCTTAGGGGGTGAGCAGTTCTTC	CASSLGGEQFF
TRBV27	.	TRBJ2-3	.	TGTGCCAGCAGTCCAGACACCCGCTATACGCAGTATTTT	CASSPDTRYTQYF
TRBV2	many	TRBJ2-1	TRBD1	TGTGCCAGCAGTTCTCTGGGACAGGGAAGGGATGAGCAGTTCTTC	CASSSLGQGRDEQFF
TRBV6-5	few	TRBJ2-7	TRBD1	TGTGCCAGCACCAATCAGGGGGCTTACGAGCAGTACTTC	CASTNQGAYEQYF
TRBV3-1/TRBV3-2	.	TRBJ2-7	.	TGTGCCAGCAGCCCAGAAAGGCAGGGACTTAACTACGAGCAGTACTTC	CASSPERQGLNYEQYF
TRBV6-5	.	TRBJ2-7	TRBD1	TGTGCCAGCCACAGGGGGCGGGAGCAGTACTTC	CASHRGREQYF
TRBV9	.	TRBJ2-2	TRBD2	TGTGCCAGCAATAGCGGGGACACCGGGGAGCTGTTTTTT	CASNSGDTGELFF
TRBV5-1	.	TRBJ1-2	.	TGCGCCAGCAGCTCGGGCGTCTATGGCTACACCTTC	CASSSGVYGYTF
TRBV5-1	.	TRBJ2-1	.	TGCGCCAGCAGCTTGGAAGCTCAGAGCTTCAATGAGCAGTTCTTC	CASSLEAQSFNEQFF
TRBV30	.	TRBJ1-2	.	TGTGCCTCAGGGTACTACACCTTC	CASGYYTF
TRBV7-8	.	TRBJ2-1	TRBD2	TGTGCCAGCAGCTTAAGTCTAGCGGGAGTCCGTGAGCAGTTCTTC	CASSLSLAGVREQFF
TRBV6-5	once	TRBJ1-4	.	TGTGCCAGTCGCAGGGGCGCAGGGAAACTGTTTTTT	CASRRGAGKLFF
TRBV15	.	TRBJ1-1	.	TGTGCCACCAGCAGGGACCGGGACACACTGGCTTTCTTT	CATSRDRDTLAFF
TRBV5-4	.	TRBJ2-5	.	TGTGCCAGCAGCCCGGGACGGGCCGAGACCCAGTACTTC	CASSPGRAETQYF
TRBV5-4	once	TRBJ1-1	TRBD1	TGTGCCAGCAGTTCGGCGGACAGGGGGAACACTGAAGCTTTCTTT	CASSSADRGNTEAFF